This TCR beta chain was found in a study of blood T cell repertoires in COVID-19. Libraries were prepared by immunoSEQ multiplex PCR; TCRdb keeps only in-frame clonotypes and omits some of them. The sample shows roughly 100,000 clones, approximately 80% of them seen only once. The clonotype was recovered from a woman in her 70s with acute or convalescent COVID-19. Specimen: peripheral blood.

This CDR3 reads CASSWGQNYGYTF. The DNA of the CDR3 is TGTGCCAGCAGCTGGGGACAGAACTATGGCTACACCTTC. The chain is built from TRBV7-2 and TRBJ1-2; 7 bases are a match to TRBD1. Germline CDR1 SGHTA, CDR2 FQGNSA. V gave up 4 bases and J gave up 2 bases; unmatched junction bases: 1. The CDR3 has 13 amino acids.